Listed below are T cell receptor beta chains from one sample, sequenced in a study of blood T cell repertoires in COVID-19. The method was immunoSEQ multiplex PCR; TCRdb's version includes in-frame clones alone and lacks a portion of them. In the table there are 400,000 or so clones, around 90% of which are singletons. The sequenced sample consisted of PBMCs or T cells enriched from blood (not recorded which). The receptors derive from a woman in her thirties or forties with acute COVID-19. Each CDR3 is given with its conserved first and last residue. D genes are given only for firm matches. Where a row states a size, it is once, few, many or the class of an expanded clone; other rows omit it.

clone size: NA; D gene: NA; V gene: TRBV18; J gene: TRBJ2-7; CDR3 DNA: TGTGCCAGCTCCAGTGCCGCCTACGAGCAGTACTTC; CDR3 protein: CASSSAAYEQYF
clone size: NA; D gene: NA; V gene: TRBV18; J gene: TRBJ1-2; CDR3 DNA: TGTGCCAGCTCACCACTCTCGGAGGCTAACTATGGCTACACCTTC; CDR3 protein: CASSPLSEANYGYTF
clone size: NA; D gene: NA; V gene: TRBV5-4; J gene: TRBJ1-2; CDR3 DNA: TGTGCCAGCAGCTTCAGGGGCTCCTATGGCTACACCTTC; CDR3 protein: CASSFRGSYGYTF
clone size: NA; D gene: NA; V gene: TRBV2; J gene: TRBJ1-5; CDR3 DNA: TGTGCCAGTACAGTCTATAGCAATCAGCCCCAGCATTTT; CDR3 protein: CASTVYSNQPQHF
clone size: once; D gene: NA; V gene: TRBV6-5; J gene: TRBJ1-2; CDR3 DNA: TGTGCCAGCAGGGCTGGCCAGTCCGGCTACACCTTC; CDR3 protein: CASRAGQSGYTF
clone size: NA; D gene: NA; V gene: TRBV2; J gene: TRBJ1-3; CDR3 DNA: TGTGCCAGCGGATCGGAACTACAGGGATATGGAAACACCATATATTTT; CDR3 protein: CASGSELQGYGNTIYF
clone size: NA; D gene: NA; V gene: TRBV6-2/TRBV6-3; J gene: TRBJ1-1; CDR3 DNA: TGTGCCAGCAGTTATAGTGGAGGGGACTTGGGTACTTTCTTT; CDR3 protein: CASSYSGGDLGTFF
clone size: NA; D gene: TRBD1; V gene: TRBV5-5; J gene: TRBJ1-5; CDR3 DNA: TGTGCCAGCAGCACGACAGGGTTAGGCCAGCCCCAGCATTTT; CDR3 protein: CASSTTGLGQPQHF
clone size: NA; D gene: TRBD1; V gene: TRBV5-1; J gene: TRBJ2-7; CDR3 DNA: TGCGCCAGCAGCGCCGGACAGGTTCGTGCCTACGAGCAGTACTTC; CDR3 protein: CASSAGQVRAYEQYF
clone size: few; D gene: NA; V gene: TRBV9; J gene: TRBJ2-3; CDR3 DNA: TGTGCCAGCAGCGTAGCGGGACTCTACACAGATACGCAGTATTTT; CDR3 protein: CASSVAGLYTDTQYF
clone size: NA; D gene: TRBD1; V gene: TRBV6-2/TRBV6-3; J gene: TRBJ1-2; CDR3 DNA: TGTGCCAGCAGTTTCCGACAGGGAAGGGACTATGGCTACACCTTC; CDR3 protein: CASSFRQGRDYGYTF
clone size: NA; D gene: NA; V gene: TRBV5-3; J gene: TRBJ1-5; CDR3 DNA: TGTGCCAGAAGCTTGGCCCCCCCACCCCAAGCGGGGAACAATTTT; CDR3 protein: CARSLAPPPQAGNNF
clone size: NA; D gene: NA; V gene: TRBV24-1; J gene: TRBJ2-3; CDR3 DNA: TGTGCCACCAGTGACTCGGGAATCACAGATACGCAGTATTTT; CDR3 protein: CATSDSGITDTQYF
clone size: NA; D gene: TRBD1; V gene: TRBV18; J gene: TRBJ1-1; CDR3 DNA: TGTGCCAGCTCACGACAGGGGCACACTGAAGCTTTCTTT; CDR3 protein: CASSRQGHTEAFF
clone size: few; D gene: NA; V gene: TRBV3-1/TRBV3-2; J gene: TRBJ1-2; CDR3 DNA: TGTGCCAGCAGCCAAGGTTTAGTCGGGACACCCTATGGCTACACCTTC; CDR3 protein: CASSQGLVGTPYGYTF
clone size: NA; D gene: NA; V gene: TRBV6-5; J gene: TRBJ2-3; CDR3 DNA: TGTGCCAGCACCCGAGGGAGCACAGATACGCAGTATTTT; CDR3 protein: CASTRGSTDTQYF
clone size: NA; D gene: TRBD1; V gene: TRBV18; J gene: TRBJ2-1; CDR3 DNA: TGTGCCAGCTCACCCGGGACAGGGTATGAGCAGTTCTTC; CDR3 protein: CASSPGTGYEQFF
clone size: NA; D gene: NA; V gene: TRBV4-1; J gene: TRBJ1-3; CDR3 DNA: TGCGCCAGCAGCCAAGCTGGCTCGACTGGAAACACCATATATTTT; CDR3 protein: CASSQAGSTGNTIYF
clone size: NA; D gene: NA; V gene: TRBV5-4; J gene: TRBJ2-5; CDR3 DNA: TGTGCCAGCAGTTGGGAGGGGGGGCCAATCGAGACCCAGTACTTC; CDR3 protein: CASSWEGGPIETQYF
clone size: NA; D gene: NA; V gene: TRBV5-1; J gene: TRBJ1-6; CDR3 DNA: TGCGCCAGCAGCTTGGAAGGCAGGTATAATTCACCCCTCCACTTT; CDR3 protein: CASSLEGRYNSPLHF
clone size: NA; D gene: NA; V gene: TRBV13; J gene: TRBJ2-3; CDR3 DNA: TGTGCCAGCAGCCCTTATCGCCGGGATGATACGCAGTATTTT; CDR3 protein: CASSPYRRDDTQYF
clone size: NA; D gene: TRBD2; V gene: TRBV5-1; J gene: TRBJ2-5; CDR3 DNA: TGCGCCAGCAGCTCGACCGGGACTAGCAGCCAAGAGACCCAGTACTTC; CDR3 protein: CASSSTGTSSQETQYF
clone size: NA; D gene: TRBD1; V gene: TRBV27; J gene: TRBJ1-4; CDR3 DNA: TGTGCCAGCAGTTTATCAGATGGGACAGGGTATGAAAAACTGTTTTTT; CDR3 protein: CASSLSDGTGYEKLFF